Shown below are 30 T cell receptor beta chains from a single sample sequenced in a study of type 1 regulatory T cells (dated by TCRdb to the early 2020s). The reads were generated on an Illumina MiSeq. Using fastp trimming at Q25 and MiXCR clonotype assembly, TCRdb reanalyzed the public sequencing data and kept in-frame beta chains. Identical CDR3 proteins give one entry, which carries the most common genes and DNA. This sample lists about 97,000 distinct CDR3 sequences; roughly a third were detected once. In total, the top ten clones hold around 2.2% of the sample. The sample taken for sequencing was CD4+ T cells, either the whole sample or a sorted fraction (not recorded which). All receptors come from a human donor in good health.

The chain joins TRBV27 to TRBJ2-1, with TRBD2 identical over 9 bases. CDR3 length: 17 residues. In germline, CDR1 is MNHEY, CDR2 SMNVEV (reference sequence). J gave up 7 bases and V 1 base, and 11 bases lay outside the gene matches. DNA for the CDR3: TGTGCCAGCAGTTTATTTGGGACTAGCCCCCCAATTAATGAGCAGTTCTTC. Protein product: CASSLFGTSPPINEQFF.

This chain joins TRBV28 and TRBJ2-7; 12 positions agree with TRBD2. CDR3 length equals 14 residues. Germline V gene sequence: CDR1 MDHEN, CDR2 SYDVKM. With 8 bases clipped from V and 5 bases from J, the junction kept 7 bases outside the gene matches. The CDR3 sequence: CASETSGSLDEQYF. CDR3 nucleotide sequence: TGTGCCAGCGAGACTAGCGGGAGTCTAGACGAGCAGTACTTC.

The rearrangement joins TRBV7-2 to TRBJ1-2; possibly TRBD1 for D (5 bases). From germline, CDR1 is SGHTA and CDR2 FQGNSA. The CDR3 runs 14 residues. Trimming cost V 1 base and J 4 bases, with 10 bases left between them. The CDR3 bases are TGTGCCAGCAGCTTAGGCAGGGTGTCCTATGGCTACACCTTC. Translation: CASSLGRVSYGYTF.

This clonotype has more than one count but fewer than ten. V usage is TRBV7-8 and J usage is TRBJ2-5; D is uncertain. This CDR3 is 13 amino acids long. V was shortened by 7 bases and J by 5 bases, with 14 bases between the two germline ends. Germline V CDR1 and CDR2: SGHVS, FQNEAQ. The DNA of the CDR3 is TGTGCCAGCAAGGGCTCTCAATGGGAGACCCAGTACTTC. It translates to CASKGSQWETQYF.

This clonotype appeared once. The V and J genes are TRBV20-1 and TRBJ2-1; possibly TRBD1 for D (5 bases). Trimming left V 0 bases short and J 1 base short, with 22 bases between. The CDR3 consists of 19 residues. Germline V gene sequence: CDR1 DFQATT, CDR2 SNEGSKA (reference sequence). CDR3 in DNA: TGCAGTGCTAGAGAAGTGAGTGAGAAAGGTAGGGGATCCTACAATGAGCAGTTCTTC. Translated, it gives CSAREVSEKGRGSYNEQFF.

The chain has TRBV14 and TRBJ1-1; no definite D call. V shed 3 bases and J shed 0 bases, with 11 bases lying between them. Germline-derived CDR1 and CDR2 are SGHDN and FVKESK. The CDR3 has 15 residues. The CDR3 nucleotides read TGTGCCAGCAGCCAGGCCGGCGTTTTGAACACTGAAGCTTTCTTT. It codes for CASSQAGVLNTEAFF.

This clonotype turned up a few times. The CDR3 DNA sequence: TGCGCCAGCAGCTTGCAGCAGGGCCAGGTGACTGAAGCTTTCTTT. As protein: CASSLQQGQVTEAFF. The chain is built from TRBV5-1 and TRBJ1-1; weak D call: TRBD1 (5 bases). The germline CDR1 and CDR2 sequences are SGHRS and YFSETQ. This CDR3 is 15 amino acids long. V lost 1 base and J lost 5, with 15 bases in between.

The rearrangement links TRBV7-8 to TRBJ2-2, with 7 bases identical to TRBD2. This CDR3 has 16 residues. Germline CDR1 reads SGHVS; CDR2 reads FQNEAQ. The V and J ends lost 2 bases and 5 bases, in that order; junction bases with no gene match: 8. As DNA, the CDR3 is TGTGCCAGCAGCTTAATGGGAGGGCCACGGACCGGGGAGCTGTTTTTT. Translation: CASSLMGGPRTGELFF.

The rearrangement uses TRBV13 and TRBJ2-7; D could derive from TRBD1 or TRBD2 (5 bases each). Trimming stripped 0 bases from V and 1 base from J, with 19 bases between. The CDR3 spans 18 residues. Germline V CDR1 and CDR2: PRHDT, FYEKMQ (reference sequence). The CDR3 DNA follows: TGTGCCAGCAGCTTAGGGACCCCGGGGCAGGGCTTTTCCTACGAGCAGTACTTC. This gives the protein CASSLGTPGQGFSYEQYF.

The chain has TRBV2 and TRBJ2-3; TRBD2 agrees at 12 bases. From germline, CDR1 is SNHLY and CDR2 FYNNEI. The CDR3 loop spans 16 amino acids. V trimming: 6 bases; J trimming: 4 bases; junction bases outside the gene matches: 8. The CDR3 is CASRKLAGGGSDTQYF. CDR3 nucleotide sequence: TGTGCCAGCAGGAAACTAGCGGGAGGAGGTTCAGATACGCAGTATTTT.

This clonotype has a count of ten or more. The chain combines TRBV9 with TRBJ2-2; no firm D call. The CDR3 totals 11 residues. The V and J ends lost 5 bases and 4 bases respectively, with 3 bases between them. The germline CDR1 and CDR2 sequences are SGDLS and YYNGEE. The CDR3 here is CASSTTGELFF. The CDR3, as DNA: TGTGCCAGCAGTACCACCGGGGAGCTGTTTTTT.

The rearrangement links TRBV29-1 to TRBJ1-1; D is unresolved. The V gene lost 0 bases and the J gene lost 0 bases, with 17 bases spanning the gap. The CDR3 is 17 amino acids. Germline values: CDR1 SQVTM, CDR2 ANQGSEA. CDR3 nucleotide sequence: TGCAGCGTTGAAGATCGGCGGCAGTCAGAGATGAACACTGAAGCTTTCTTT. Its protein is CSVEDRRQSEMNTEAFF.

This chain uses TRBV10-3 with TRBJ2-1, with 8 positions matching TRBD2. Germline trimming cut 10 bases from V and 10 bases from J; bases unmatched to any gene: 12. The CDR3 consists of 13 residues. Per the germline V gene, CDR1 is ENHRY and CDR2 is SYGVKD. As DNA, the CDR3 is TGTGCCACCCTAGTTCGAGCGGGAGACGAGCAGTTCTTC. It yields the protein CATLVRAGDEQFF.

V is TRBV28 and J is TRBJ2-7, with D tentatively TRBD1 (5 bases). The germline CDR1 and CDR2 sequences are MDHEN and SYDVKM. The CDR3 sequence is 15 residues long. V lost 6 bases, J lost 4 bases, and 19 bases lay in between. The DNA of the CDR3 is TGTGCCAGCAGCTCCCACGGCGGAAAGGGGTACGAGCAGTACTTC. Encoded protein: CASSSHGGKGYEQYF.

The chain uses TRBV20-1 and TRBJ2-1; 9 bases are shared with TRBD2. V gave up 1 base and J gave up 8 bases; unmatched junction bases: 9. The CDR3 is 15 amino acids. Germline values: CDR1 DFQATT, CDR2 SNEGSKA (reference sequence). As DNA, the CDR3 is TGCAGTGCTAGAGTGAGGGCTAGCGGGACCGATGAGCAGTTCTTC. Translated: CSARVRASGTDEQFF.

CDR3 DNA sequence: TGCAGTGCCAAAAACCGAGCAGGGGGGAACACTGAAGCTTTCTTT. This gives the protein CSAKNRAGGNTEAFF. This rearrangement joins TRBV20-1 to TRBJ1-1; 7 bases are shared with TRBD1. V lost 6 bases and J lost 1; bases outside the gene matches: 11. The CDR3 totals 15 residues. Germline V gives CDR1 DFQATT, CDR2 SNEGSKA (reference sequence).

This clonotype has a handful of counts. This chain connects TRBV5-4 to TRBJ2-1; D not certain. Between the trimmed V and J ends, which lost 4 bases and 5 bases, there was a span of 7 bases. This CDR3 is built from 12 residues. Per germline, CDR1 SGHNT and CDR2 YYREEE (reference sequence). CDR3 protein: CASSHANNEQFF. CDR3 DNA sequence: TGTGCCAGCAGCCACGCTAACAATGAGCAGTTCTTC.

The chain has TRBV14 and TRBJ2-7; D is undetermined. Per germline, CDR1 SGHDN and CDR2 FVKESK. This CDR3 is 11 amino acids long. V was cut by 0 bases and J by 5 bases, with 2 bases left in between. The CDR3, as DNA: TGTGCCAGCAGCCAAGATCACGAGCAGTACTTC. It is translated as CASSQDHEQYF.

The rearrangement links TRBV29-1 to TRBJ2-5; 9 bases are a match to TRBD1. The V gene end was trimmed by 7 bases and the J gene end by 5 bases; junction bases not matched to a gene: 5. Per the germline V gene, CDR1 is SQVTM and CDR2 is ANQGSEA. This CDR3 has 12 amino acids. The CDR3 sequence is CSGGDRGETQYF. The CDR3 DNA reads as TGCAGCGGTGGCGACAGGGGGGAGACCCAGTACTTC.

This clonotype is labeled medium-sized. The V gene is TRBV12-3 or TRBV12-4, the J gene TRBJ2-2; D unclear. This CDR3 region has 14 residues. The V gene lost 5 bases and the J gene lost 6 bases, with 13 bases spanning the gap. As DNA, the CDR3 is TGTGCCAGCAGTCCGGTAGGGTTCGCCGGGGAGCTGTTTTTT. Protein: CASSPVGFAGELFF.

The chain employs TRBV20-1 and TRBJ2-1, with D perhaps assigned TRBD1 or TRBD2 (5 bases each). CDR1 and CDR2 from the germline V gene are DFQATT and SNEGSKA (reference sequence). This CDR3 is 14 amino acids long. V lost 2 bases and J lost 2, with 10 bases in between. The CDR3 here is CSARSGTTYNEQFF. For the CDR3, the DNA is TGCAGTGCTAGATCCGGGACGACCTACAATGAGCAGTTCTTC.

J is TRBJ1-5 and V is TRBV6-1, with D unclear. V gave up 7 bases and J gave up 5 bases, with 9 bases separating them. CDR3 size: 12 residues. Looked up from germline, CDR1 is MNHNS and CDR2 is SASEGT. The chain's CDR3 is CASNIGYQPQHF. The CDR3 DNA follows: TGTGCCAGCAATATTGGGTATCAGCCCCAGCATTTT.

The rearrangement joins TRBV19 to TRBJ2-2; D is perhaps TRBD2 (6 bases). Germline assignment: CDR1 LNHDA and CDR2 SQIVND (reference sequence). The ends were cut back, 7 bases at V and 6 bases at J, with 15 bases in the middle. This CDR3 is built from 14 residues. The CDR3 DNA is TGTGCCAGTACTCTGGGACCTAGCGCCGGGGAGCTGTTTTTT. Its translation is CASTLGPSAGELFF.

The chain joins TRBV11-2 to TRBJ2-5, with 7 nucleotides matching TRBD2. The CDR3 is made up of 14 amino acids. The germline CDR1 and CDR2 sequences are SGHAT and FQNNGV. The J segment lost 5 bases and the V segment lost 0 bases, leaving 3 bases of the junction unmatched. The chain's CDR3 is CASSLDLGGETQYF. The CDR3 DNA reads TGTGCCAGCAGCTTAGATCTGGGAGGGGAGACCCAGTACTTC.

The chain employs TRBV12-3 or TRBV12-4 and TRBJ1-6, with TRBD1 as a possible D gene (6 bases). The CDR3 consists of 15 residues. V lost 6 bases to trimming and J lost 5 bases, with 14 bases between them. CDR3: CASSPQGNNNSPLHF. The CDR3 bases are TGTGCCAGCAGCCCCCAGGGGAACAATAATTCACCCCTCCACTTT.

V is TRBV13 and J is TRBJ2-3; the D gene could be TRBD1 or TRBD2 (5 bases each). The CDR3 covers 19 residues. The V gene's germline CDR1 is PRHDT and CDR2 FYEKMQ (reference sequence). The V end lost 2 bases, the J end lost 2 bases, and 23 bases lay between the germline ends. CDR3 nucleotides: TGTGCCAGCAGCTTATCCGGGCTAGGGACCCTTGAAGTCACAGATACGCAGTATTTT. Translation gives CASSLSGLGTLEVTDTQYF.

The chain couples TRBV24-1 to TRBJ1-2, with 8 bases fitting TRBD1. V gave up 5 bases and J gave up 2 bases; unmatched junction bases: 15. CDR1 and CDR2 (germline): KGHDR, SFDVKD. This CDR3 is 18 amino acids long. In DNA, the CDR3 is TGTGCCACCAGTGGAGGGACAGGCCCCCAACAAAGGAACTATGGCTACACCTTC. It yields the protein CATSGGTGPQQRNYGYTF.

The CDR3 DNA reads as TGCGCCAGCAGCTATGGGGGCCAAGGCACCGGGGAGCTGTTTTTT. Amino acid sequence: CASSYGGQGTGELFF. The chain carries TRBV5-1 and TRBJ2-2; perhaps TRBD1 as D (6 bases). CDR1 and CDR2 (germline): SGHRS, YFSETQ. V was cut by 3 bases and J by 4 bases, with 13 bases left in between. This CDR3 region has 15 residues. Complete variable domain (other parts from reference TRBV5-1 and TRBJ2-2): KAGVTQTPRYLIKTRGQQVTLSCSPISGHRSVSWYQQTPGQGLQFLFEYFSETQRNKGNFPGRFSGRQFSNSRSEMNVSTLELGDSALYLCASSYGGQGTGELFFGEGSRLTVL.

The J gene is TRBJ1-2, the V gene TRBV19; 9 nucleotides align to TRBD1. The CDR3 runs 15 residues. V shed 6 bases and J 5 bases; nucleotides not matched to a gene: 10. Per germline, CDR1 LNHDA and CDR2 SQIVND (reference sequence). The CDR3 sequence: CASRARDRDDYGYTF. The CDR3 DNA reads as TGTGCCAGTAGGGCCCGGGACAGGGATGATTATGGCTACACCTTC.

The chain carries TRBV20-1 and TRBJ2-3, with D uncertain. V lost 4 bases, J lost 2 bases, and 10 bases lay in between. This CDR3 has 13 residues. Germline V gives CDR1 DFQATT, CDR2 SNEGSKA (reference sequence). This CDR3 reads CSAKAVNTDTQYF. The CDR3 DNA sequence: TGCAGTGCTAAGGCGGTGAACACAGATACGCAGTATTTT.